Listed below are T cell receptor beta chains from one sample, sequenced in a study of blood T cell repertoires in COVID-19. Data came from immunoSEQ multiplex PCR; TCRdb stores just in-frame clones and leaves some out. The sample carries about 76,000 clones, over 75% recorded once. The sequenced sample was peripheral blood. All receptors derive from a woman older than 75 with active or convalescent COVID-19. The CDR3 runs from the conserved cysteine through the conserved F or W. Fields, in order: clone size, D gene, J gene, V gene, CDR3 protein, CDR3 DNA. The D gene is left open where the match is weak. Clone size is not always given. Where it is, it says once, few, many or a class for expanded clones.

NA NA TRBJ1-2 TRBV6-5 CASSQPRGNYGYTF TGTGCCAGCAGCCAACCAAGGGGTAACTATGGCTACACCTTC
NA NA TRBJ1-6 TRBV2 CASEPGNSPLHF TGTGCCAGCGAGCCGGGGAATTCACCCCTCCACTTT
NA NA TRBJ1-1 TRBV6-6 CASSYPTVNTEAFF TGTGCCAGCAGTTATCCGACAGTGAACACTGAAGCTTTCTTT
NA TRBD1 TRBJ2-7 TRBV27 CASRRTGDTYEQYF TGTGCCAGCAGAAGGACAGGGGATACCTACGAGCAGTACTTC
NA TRBD1 TRBJ1-1 TRBV19 CASSTQVTGDAEAFF TGTGCCAGTAGTACACAAGTGACAGGGGATGCTGAAGCTTTCTTT
NA NA TRBJ1-1 TRBV28 CATEFTGEPLF TGTGCCACGGAGTTCACGGGGGAGCCTCTCTTT
few TRBD1 TRBJ2-2 TRBV11-2 CASSFDRVTGELFF TGTGCCAGCAGCTTCGACAGGGTCACCGGGGAGCTGTTTTTT
NA TRBD1 TRBJ1-2 TRBV12-3/TRBV12-4 CASTGTAREGYTF TGTGCCAGTACCGGGACAGCGCGTGAGGGCTACACCTTC
once TRBD2 TRBJ2-5 TRBV25-1 CASSQGGRETQYF TGTGCCAGCAGCCAGGGAGGGCGGGAGACCCAGTACTTC
NA NA TRBJ1-6 TRBV5-5 CASSMTGDSPLHF TGTGCCAGCAGTATGACCGGAGATTCACCCCTCCACTTT